This TCR beta chain was retrieved from a study of OX40 agonist ivuxolimab in advanced cancers. Study background: Three patients got partial responses; one had hepatocellular carcinoma and two had cutaneous melanoma. Study results and limitations: Partial responders dosed at 0.1-3.0 mg/kg displayed clonal expansion ranking among the lowest. Low levels of normalized T-cell clonal expansion also appeared in some nonresponders.

This table comes from immunoSEQ multiplex PCR, and its TCRdb copy is limited to in-frame clones, with some not included. The profile shows about 18,000 clones, around 86% of them singletons. Concerning this clone: Antigen specificity is unknown.

The germline V gene encodes CDR1 MDHEN and CDR2 SYDVKM. The CDR3 totals 15 residues. J lost 4 bases, V lost 2 bases, and 5 bases had no gene match. Blood got drawn at baseline, again on cycle 4 day 1, and then on cycle 7 day 1. The receptor was derived from an adult with an advanced solid tumor such as melanoma, head and neck, liver or kidney cancer. The sequencing here drew on CD4+ or CD8+ T cells sorted from blood, taken in a trial of the OX40 agonist ivuxolimab. The chain combines TRBV28 with TRBJ1-2; 9 bases are shared with TRBD1. CDR3 DNA: TGTGCCAGCAGTTTAGGGACAGGGTTCAGCTATGGCTACACCTTC. The encoded protein is CASSLGTGFSYGYTF.